The subject of this entry is one TCR beta chain. Using a J-beta primer mix together with a sample-barcoded 5' primer, a second PCR was run for about 6 to 11 cycles. From the 5' RACE reads, TCRdb called clonotypes with MiXCR, one entry per CDR3 protein. The profile shows around 940,000 distinct CDR3 sequences, about 53% of them singletons. The sample belongs to a study of blood T cells in healthy people across ages. The CDR3 is made up of 14 amino acids. Trimming cost V 4 bases and J 4 bases; bases outside gene matches: 3. Germline assignment: CDR1 LNHNV and CDR2 YYDKDF (reference sequence). This clonotype was obtained from a woman aged 60 to 75 in good health. Sequencing input: blood. This rearrangement joins TRBV15 to TRBJ2-3; 9 bases are a match to TRBD1. CDR3 DNA sequence: TGTGCCACCAGCACCCGACAGGGGGCAGATACGCAGTATTTT. This translates into CATSTRQGADTQYF.